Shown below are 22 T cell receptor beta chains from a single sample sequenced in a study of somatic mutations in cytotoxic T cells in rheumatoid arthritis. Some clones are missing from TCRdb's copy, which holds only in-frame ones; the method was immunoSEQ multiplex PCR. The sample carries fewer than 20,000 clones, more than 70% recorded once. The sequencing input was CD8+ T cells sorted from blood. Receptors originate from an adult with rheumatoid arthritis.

CDR3 coding DNA: TGTGCCAGCAAGATCGGGGTAGCCGGGGCCAACGTCCTGACTTTC. It specifies CASKIGVAGANVLTF. The gene calls are TRBV28 and TRBJ2-6; D possibly corresponds to TRBD2 (5 bases). Germline V gives CDR1 MDHEN, CDR2 SYDVKM. Trimming removed 7 bases at V and 4 bases at J, with 14 bases between. The CDR3 has 15 residues.

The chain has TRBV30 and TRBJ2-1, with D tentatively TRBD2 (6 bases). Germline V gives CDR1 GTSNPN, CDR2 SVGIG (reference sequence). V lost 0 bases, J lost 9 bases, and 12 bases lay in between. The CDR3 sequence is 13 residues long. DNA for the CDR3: TGTGCCTGGAGTGTGGGCGGGACGAGTGAGCAGTTCTTC. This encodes CAWSVGGTSEQFF.

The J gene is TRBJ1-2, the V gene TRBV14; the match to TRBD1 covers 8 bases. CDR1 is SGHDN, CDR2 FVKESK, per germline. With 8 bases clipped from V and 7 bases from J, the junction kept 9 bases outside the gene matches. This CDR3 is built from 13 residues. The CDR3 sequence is CASGLDRGGGYTF. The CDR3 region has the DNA TGTGCCAGCGGCCTCGACAGGGGAGGTGGCTACACCTTC. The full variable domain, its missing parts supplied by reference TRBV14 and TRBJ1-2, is EAGVTQFPSHSVIEKGQTVTLRCDPISGHDNLYWYRRVMGKEIKFLLHFVKESKQDESGMPNNRFLAERTGGTYSTLKVQPAELEDSGVYFCASGLDRGGGYTFGSGTRLTVV.

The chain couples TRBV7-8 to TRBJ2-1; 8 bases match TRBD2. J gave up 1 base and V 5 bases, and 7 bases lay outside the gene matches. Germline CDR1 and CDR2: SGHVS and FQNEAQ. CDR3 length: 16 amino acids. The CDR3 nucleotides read TGTGCCAGCAGCGACCCAGCGGGAGAATCCTACAATGAGCAGTTCTTC. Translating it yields CASSDPAGESYNEQFF.

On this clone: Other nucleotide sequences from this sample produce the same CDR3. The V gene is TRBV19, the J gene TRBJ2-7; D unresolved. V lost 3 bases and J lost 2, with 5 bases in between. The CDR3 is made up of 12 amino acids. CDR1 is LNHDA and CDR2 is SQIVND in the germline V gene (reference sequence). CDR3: CASSIRPYEQYF. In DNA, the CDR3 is TGTGCCAGTAGTATCCGGCCCTACGAGCAGTACTTC.

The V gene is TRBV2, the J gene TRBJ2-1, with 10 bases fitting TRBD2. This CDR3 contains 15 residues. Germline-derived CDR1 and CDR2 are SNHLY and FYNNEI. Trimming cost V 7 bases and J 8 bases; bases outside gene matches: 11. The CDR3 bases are TGTGCCAGCAAGGCGGCTAGCGGGAGTGATGATGAGCAGTTCTTC. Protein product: CASKAASGSDDEQFF.

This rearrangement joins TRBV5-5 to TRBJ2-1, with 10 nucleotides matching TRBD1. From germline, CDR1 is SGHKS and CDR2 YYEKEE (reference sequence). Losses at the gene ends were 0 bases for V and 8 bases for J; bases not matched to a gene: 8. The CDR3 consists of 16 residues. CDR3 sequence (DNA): TGTGCCAGCAGCTTGGGGACAGGGGGACTAAGCGATGAGCAGTTCTTC. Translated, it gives CASSLGTGGLSDEQFF.

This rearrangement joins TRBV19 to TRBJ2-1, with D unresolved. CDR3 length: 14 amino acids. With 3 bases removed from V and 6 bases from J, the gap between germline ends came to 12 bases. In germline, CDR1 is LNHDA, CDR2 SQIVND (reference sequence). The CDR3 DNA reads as TGTGCCAGTAGTATGGCCGCCAGAGTCAATGAGCAGTTCTTC. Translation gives CASSMAARVNEQFF.

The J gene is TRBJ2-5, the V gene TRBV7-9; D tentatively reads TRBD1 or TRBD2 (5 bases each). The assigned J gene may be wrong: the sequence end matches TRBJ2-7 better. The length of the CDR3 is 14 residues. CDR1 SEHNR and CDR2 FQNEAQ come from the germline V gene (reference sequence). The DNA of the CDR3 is TGTGCCAGCAGCTTAGCTGGGGGTGACTACGAGCAGTACTTC. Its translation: CASSLAGGDYEQYF.

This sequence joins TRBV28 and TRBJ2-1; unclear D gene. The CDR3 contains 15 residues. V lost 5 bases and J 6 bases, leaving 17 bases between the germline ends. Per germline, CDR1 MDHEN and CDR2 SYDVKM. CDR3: CASSPEAIGVNEQFF. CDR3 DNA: TGTGCCAGCAGTCCCGAAGCTATAGGTGTCAATGAGCAGTTCTTC. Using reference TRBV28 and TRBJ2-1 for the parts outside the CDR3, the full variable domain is DVKVTQSSRYLVKRTGEKVFLECVQDMDHENMFWYRQDPGLGLRLIYFSYDVKMKEKGDIPEGYSVSREKKERFSLILESASTNQTSMYLCASSPEAIGVNEQFFGPGTRLTVL.

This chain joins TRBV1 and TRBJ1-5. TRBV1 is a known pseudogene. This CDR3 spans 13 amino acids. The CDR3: CTGSGSYNQPQHF. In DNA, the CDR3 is TGCACCGGCAGTGGGTCTTACAATCAGCCCCAGCATTTT.

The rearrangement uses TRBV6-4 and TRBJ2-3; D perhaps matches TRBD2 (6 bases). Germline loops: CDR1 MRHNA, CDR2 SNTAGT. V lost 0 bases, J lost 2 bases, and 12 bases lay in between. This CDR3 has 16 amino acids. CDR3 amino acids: CASSDSLTRSTDTQYF. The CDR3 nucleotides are TGTGCCAGCAGTGACTCCCTGACTAGATCCACAGATACGCAGTATTTT.

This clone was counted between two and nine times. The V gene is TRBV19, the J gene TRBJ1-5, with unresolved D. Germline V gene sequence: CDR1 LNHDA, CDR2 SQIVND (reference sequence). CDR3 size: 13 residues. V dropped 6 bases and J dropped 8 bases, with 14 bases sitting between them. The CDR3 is CASRVGLWEPQHF. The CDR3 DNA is TGTGCCAGTAGGGTTGGGCTTTGGGAGCCCCAGCATTTT.

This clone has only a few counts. The CDR3 DNA follows: TGCGCCAGCAGCAGGACAGGGGGTGGGTGGGACACTGAAGCTTTCTTT. This encodes CASSRTGGGWDTEAFF. V and J are TRBV5-1 and TRBJ1-1; 10 bases align to TRBD1. Trimming took 4 bases from V and 3 from J; bases not matched to a gene: 9. The V gene's germline CDR1 is SGHRS and CDR2 YFSETQ. This CDR3 region has 16 residues. Looking up the rest from reference TRBV5-1 and TRBJ1-1 gives the full variable domain: KAGVTQTPRYLIKTRGQQVTLSCSPISGHRSVSWYQQTPGQGLQFLFEYFSETQRNKGNFPGRFSGRQFSNSRSEMNVSTLELGDSALYLCASSRTGGGWDTEAFFGQGTRLTVV.

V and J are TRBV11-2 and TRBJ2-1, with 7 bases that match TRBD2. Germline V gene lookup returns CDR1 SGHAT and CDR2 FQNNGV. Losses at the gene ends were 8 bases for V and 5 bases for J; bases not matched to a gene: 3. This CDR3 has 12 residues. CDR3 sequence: CASARGNNEQFF. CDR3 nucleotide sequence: TGTGCCAGCGCGCGGGGGAACAATGAGCAGTTCTTC.

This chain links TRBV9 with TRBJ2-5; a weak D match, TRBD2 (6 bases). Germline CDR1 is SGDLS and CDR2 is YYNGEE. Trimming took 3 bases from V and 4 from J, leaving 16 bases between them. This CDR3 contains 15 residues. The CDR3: CASSEGGRVLETQYF. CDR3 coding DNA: TGTGCCAGCAGCGAAGGAGGGCGAGTGCTAGAGACCCAGTACTTC.

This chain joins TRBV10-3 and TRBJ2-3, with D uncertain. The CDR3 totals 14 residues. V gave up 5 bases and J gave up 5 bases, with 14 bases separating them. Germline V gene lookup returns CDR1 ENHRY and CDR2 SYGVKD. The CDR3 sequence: CAISPEIYEDTQYF. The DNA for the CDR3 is TGTGCCATCAGTCCTGAGATTTACGAAGATACGCAGTATTTT.

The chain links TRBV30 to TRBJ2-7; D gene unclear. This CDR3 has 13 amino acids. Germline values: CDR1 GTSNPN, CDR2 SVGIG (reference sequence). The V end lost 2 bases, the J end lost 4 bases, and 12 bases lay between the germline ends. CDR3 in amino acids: CAWSKDTLYEQYF. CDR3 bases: TGTGCCTGGAGTAAGGATACCCTTTACGAGCAGTACTTC.

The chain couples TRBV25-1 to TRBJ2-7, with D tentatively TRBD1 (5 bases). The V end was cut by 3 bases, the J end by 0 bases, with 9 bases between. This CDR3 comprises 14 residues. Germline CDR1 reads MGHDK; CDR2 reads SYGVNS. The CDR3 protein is CASSEDTLSYEQYF. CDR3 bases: TGTGCCAGCAGTGAGGACACACTCTCCTACGAGCAGTACTTC.

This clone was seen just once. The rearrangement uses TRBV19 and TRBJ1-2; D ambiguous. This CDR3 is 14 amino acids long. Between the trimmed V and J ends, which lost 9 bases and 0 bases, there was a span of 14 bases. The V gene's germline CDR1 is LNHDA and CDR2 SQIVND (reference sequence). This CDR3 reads CASQPGVANYGYTF. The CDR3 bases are TGTGCCAGCCAGCCCGGGGTGGCTAACTATGGCTACACCTTC.

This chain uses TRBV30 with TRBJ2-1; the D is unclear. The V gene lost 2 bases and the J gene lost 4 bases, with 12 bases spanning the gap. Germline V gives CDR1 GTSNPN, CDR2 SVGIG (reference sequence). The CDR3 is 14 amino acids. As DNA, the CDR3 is TGTGCCTGGAGTTCTACGGGCCCATACAATGAGCAGTTCTTC. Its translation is CAWSSTGPYNEQFF.

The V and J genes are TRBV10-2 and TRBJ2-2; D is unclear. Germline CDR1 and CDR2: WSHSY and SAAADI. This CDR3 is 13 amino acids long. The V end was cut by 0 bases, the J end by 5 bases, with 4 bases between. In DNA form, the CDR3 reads TGCGCCAGCAGTGAGTCGGGGACCGGGGAGCTGTTTTTT. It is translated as CASSESGTGELFF.